Below are 3 T cell receptor beta chains sequenced from a single sample in a study of shared clonotypes between healthy human individuals. Generated by immunoSEQ multiplex PCR, the TCRdb table keeps only in-frame clones and is missing some. This repertoire shows about 700,000 clones, 92% found once; its top ten account for nearly 25%. Naive CD8 cells were CD45RO-negative, positively selected for CCR7, excluding terminally differentiated effector memory CD45RA+ cells. The sequencing input was naive CD8+ T cells sorted from blood. These receptors all stem from a man aged 25-45 years in good health.

The chain couples TRBV9 to TRBJ2-3; possibly TRBD2 for D (5 bases). The CDR3 contains 14 residues. With 6 bases removed from V and 6 bases from J, the gap between germline ends came to 17 bases. Germline V gene lookup returns CDR1 SGDLS and CDR2 YYNGEE. The CDR3 coding sequence is TGTGCCAGCACCGACACCCTCCGGGGTGATACGCAGTATTTT. Its translation is CASTDTLRGDTQYF.

This clone showed up just once. The V gene is TRBV13, the J gene TRBJ2-7; D gene uncertain. This CDR3 spans 16 amino acids. Germline-derived CDR1 and CDR2 are PRHDT and FYEKMQ (reference sequence). V lost 4 bases to trimming and J lost 2 bases, with 18 bases between them. The CDR3 reads CASSSRHGLQPYEQYF. The CDR3 region has the DNA TGTGCCAGCAGCTCAAGGCATGGGCTCCAACCCTACGAGCAGTACTTC.

The rearrangement joins TRBV21-1 to TRBJ1-5; the table's D gene call, TRBD1, was not cross checked with the DNA. TRBV21-1 is a documented pseudogene. This CDR3 is 17 amino acids long. The CDR3: CASSKVLPGDANQPQHF. DNA of the CDR3: TGTGCCAGCAGCAAAGTCCTCCCAGGGGATGCAAATCAGCCCCAGCATTTT.